This is a list of T cell receptor beta chains from one sample in a study of blood T cell repertoires in COVID-19. This table comes from immunoSEQ multiplex PCR, and its TCRdb copy is limited to in-frame clones, with some not included. There are roughly 200,000 clones in the sample; 80% to 90% occur only once, and approximately 2.8% lies in the top ten. Sample: PBMCs or T cells enriched from blood (not recorded which). Receptors originate from a woman in her forties or fifties in a cohort exposed to, infected with or recovered from COVID-19 (not recorded which). Both conserved end residues are part of each CDR3. A D gene is named only where the DNA matches it firmly. Clone size appears in some rows only: once, few, many, or a class for an expanded clone.

J	size	length	D	V	DNA	CDR3
TRBJ1-2	.	11	.	TRBV15	TGTGCCACCAGCAGGATGGAACAGAACACCTTC	CATSRMEQNTF
TRBJ1-2	once	16	TRBD1	TRBV7-9	TGTGCCAGCAGCTATTGGGACAGAGAAACTAACTATGGCTACACCTTC	CASSYWDRETNYGYTF
TRBJ1-4	.	17	.	TRBV4-3	TGCGCCAGCAGCCAAGTTACCGGGGAGTGGACGATTGAAAAACTGTTTTTT	CASSQVTGEWTIEKLFF
TRBJ2-1	.	16	TRBD1	TRBV24-1	TGTGCCACCAGTGATTCGGGACAGGGGGGGTACAATGAGCAGTTCTTC	CATSDSGQGGYNEQFF
TRBJ2-3	many	14	TRBD1	TRBV7-2	TGTGCCAGCAGCGGACAGGGGGGCACAGATACGCAGTATTTT	CASSGQGGTDTQYF
TRBJ1-1	.	12	.	TRBV19	TGTGCCAGTACAGGGGTTTGGAGTGAAGCTTTCTTT	CASTGVWSEAFF
TRBJ2-5	.	18	.	TRBV9	TGTGCCAGCAGCGGTCGGCCTCTTTTATCCGACAGGCAAGAGACCCAGTACTTC	CASSGRPLLSDRQETQYF
TRBJ1-6	.	16	.	TRBV15	TGTGCCACCAGCAGAGATAAGGCAGGGCTAGAATCACCCCTCCACTTT	CATSRDKAGLESPLHF
TRBJ2-7	once	14	.	TRBV7-9	TGTGCCAGCAGCCTCTCACAGGGAAAGGACGAGCAGTACTTC	CASSLSQGKDEQYF
TRBJ1-2	.	17	TRBD1	TRBV4-3	TGCGCCAGCAGCCAAGGCCTCAGGGGGCGCCGGGACTATGGCTACACCTTC	CASSQGLRGRRDYGYTF
TRBJ2-6	.	15	.	TRBV4-3	TGCGCCAGCAGCCGAAAGCCGGGTGGGGCCAACGTCCTGACTTTC	CASSRKPGGANVLTF
TRBJ1-1	.	13	.	TRBV7-2	TGTGCCAGCAGGATCCAGGCTAACACTGAAGCTTTCTTT	CASRIQANTEAFF
TRBJ2-2	few	17	TRBD1	TRBV5-6	TGTGCCAGCAGCTTAATTTTACAGGGGGCGCGAACCGGGGAGCTGTTTTTT	CASSLILQGARTGELFF
TRBJ1-4	.	18	TRBD1	TRBV3-1/TRBV3-2	TGTGCCAGCAGCCAACTACCCCCGACCGGGACAGGGCGTCTAAAACTGTTTTTT	CASSQLPPTGTGRLKLFF
TRBJ2-1	.	18	.	TRBV29-1	TGCAGCGTTGAAATCTCTCGTGGGACTCTCAGCTCCTACAATGAGCAGTTCTTC	CSVEISRGTLSSYNEQFF
TRBJ1-1	.	14	.	TRBV7-3	TGTGCCAGCAGCTTAAGCGGGGGGACCACTGAAGCTTTCTTT	CASSLSGGTTEAFF
TRBJ1-2	.	16	TRBD1	TRBV5-4	TGTGCCAGCAGGCCCCTGGGACAGCTGACTAACTATGGCTACACCTTC	CASRPLGQLTNYGYTF
TRBJ2-3	.	14	TRBD1	TRBV5-1	TGCGCCAGCAGCCTACGACAGGGATGGGATACGCAGTATTTT	CASSLRQGWDTQYF
TRBJ2-7	.	15	TRBD1	TRBV4-3	TGCGCCAGCAGCCAAGGGACAGGGGGATCCTACGAGCAGTACTTC	CASSQGTGGSYEQYF
TRBJ1-4	.	16	.	TRBV5-1	TGCGCCAGCAGCTTCGTGGGCAATGCCGCTAATGAAAAACTGTTTTTT	CASSFVGNAANEKLFF
TRBJ2-1	.	16	.	TRBV9	TGTGCCAGCACCCCATCAGGCGGGCGAACTTACAATGAGCAGTTCTTC	CASTPSGGRTYNEQFF
TRBJ1-4	.	15	.	TRBV7-9	TGTGCCAGCAGCTTCGGGGTCGGGGCTAATGAAAAACTGTTTTTT	CASSFGVGANEKLFF
TRBJ2-7	.	15	.	TRBV14	TGTGCCAGCAGCCAAGGAGGCTTTTATGGCTACGAGCAGTACTTC	CASSQGGFYGYEQYF
TRBJ1-1	.	14	TRBD1	TRBV3-1/TRBV3-2	TGTGCCAGCAGCCAAGAGAGGACAGGGGGCTCGACTTTCTTT	CASSQERTGGSTFF
TRBJ1-4	.	14	.	TRBV5-6	TGTGCCAGCAGCTTGCGGGGAAGTCAGGAAAAACTGTTTTTT	CASSLRGSQEKLFF
TRBJ1-4	.	15	.	TRBV5-1	TGCGCCAGCAGCTTGTTACGGGGGTCTAATGAAAAACTGTTTTTT	CASSLLRGSNEKLFF
TRBJ1-2	.	13	.	TRBV28	TGTGCCAGCAGTTTGGACACTGGAGCGCGCTACACCTTC	CASSLDTGARYTF
TRBJ1-1	once	13	.	TRBV7-8	TGTGCCAGCAGCCAGAGGGGGGGCACTGAAGCTTTCTTT	CASSQRGGTEAFF
TRBJ2-7	many	16	.	TRBV6-6	TGTGCCAGCAGTTACGGAGGGCCTTCCACCTCCTACGAGCAGTACTTC	CASSYGGPSTSYEQYF
TRBJ2-2	.	16	TRBD1	TRBV7-9	TGTGCCAGCAGCTTAGGGACAGGGGTCAACACCGGGGAGCTGTTTTTT	CASSLGTGVNTGELFF
TRBJ2-2	.	16	TRBD1	TRBV2	TGTGCCAGCAGTGTGGAAGGACAGGCGAACACCGGGGAGCTGTTTTTT	CASSVEGQANTGELFF
TRBJ2-2	.	14	.	TRBV4-2	TGTGCCAGCAGCCCCGGGGGGCTCACCGGGGAGCTGTTTTTT	CASSPGGLTGELFF
TRBJ2-3	.	15	TRBD1	TRBV7-2	TGTGCCAGCAGCTTATGGGACAGGGGGCATGATACGCAGTATTTT	CASSLWDRGHDTQYF